This T cell receptor beta chain is drawn from a study of T cell responses to AZD1222 COVID-19 vaccine. General study findings and limits: Targets within unmutated variant regions were reportedly found for nearly half of spike-specific TCRs. Donors were chiefly white British, with a greater number of females, and clonal diversity was perhaps underestimated. Dominant at 160-218 and 743-854, vaccine-associated CD4 TCRs also spanned spike. Baseline seropositivity occurred in only a handful of AZD1222 recipients.

With regard to this clone: Its specificity is unknown.

Sequencing was performed with immunoSEQ multiplex PCR; in TCRdb, only in-frame clones are kept and a portion is missing. The data contain around 100,000 clones, approximately 88% of them singletons. After removal of 6 bases from V and 1 base from J, the junction contained 8 bases not matched to a gene. CDR1 is MNHEY and CDR2 is SVGEGT in the germline V gene. The CDR3 runs 16 residues. This chain joins TRBV6-2 or TRBV6-3 and TRBJ2-3; the match to TRBD2 covers 9 bases. This sequence was found in an adult in good health. This sample comprised peripheral blood, obtained on day 0 of AZD1222 vaccination. CDR3 loop: CASSPPSGRRTDTQYF. In nucleotides, the CDR3 is TGTGCCAGCAGCCCCCCGAGCGGGAGGCGCACAGATACGCAGTATTTT.